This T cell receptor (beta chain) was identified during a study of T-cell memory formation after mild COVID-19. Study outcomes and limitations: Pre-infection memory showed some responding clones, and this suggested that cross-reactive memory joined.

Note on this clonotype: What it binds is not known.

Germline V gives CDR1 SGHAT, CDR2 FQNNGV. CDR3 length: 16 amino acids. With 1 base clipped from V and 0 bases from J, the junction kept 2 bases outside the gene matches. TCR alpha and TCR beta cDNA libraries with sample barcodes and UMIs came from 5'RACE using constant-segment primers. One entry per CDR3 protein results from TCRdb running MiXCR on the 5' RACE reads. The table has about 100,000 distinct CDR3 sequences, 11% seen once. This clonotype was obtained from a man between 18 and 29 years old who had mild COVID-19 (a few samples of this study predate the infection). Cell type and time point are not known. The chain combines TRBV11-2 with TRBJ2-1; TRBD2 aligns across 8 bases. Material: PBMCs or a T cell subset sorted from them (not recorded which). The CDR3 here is CASSLGLASSYNEQFF. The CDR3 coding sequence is TGTGCCAGCAGCTTAGGACTAGCGAGCTCCTACAATGAGCAGTTCTTC.